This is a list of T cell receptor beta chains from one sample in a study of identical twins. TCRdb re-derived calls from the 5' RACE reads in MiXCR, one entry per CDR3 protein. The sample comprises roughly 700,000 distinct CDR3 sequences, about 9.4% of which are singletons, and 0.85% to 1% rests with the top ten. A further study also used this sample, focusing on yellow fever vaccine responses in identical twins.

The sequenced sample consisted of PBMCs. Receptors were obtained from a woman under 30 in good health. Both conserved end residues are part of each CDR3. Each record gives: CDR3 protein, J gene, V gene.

cdr3_aa: CASSLLSGDQPQHF; j_call: TRBJ1-5; v_call: TRBV7-3
cdr3_aa: CASSVGGSSTDTQYF; j_call: TRBJ2-3; v_call: TRBV9
cdr3_aa: CSVPRTKETQYF; j_call: TRBJ2-5; v_call: TRBV29-1
cdr3_aa: CSVTGQGPTGANVLTF; j_call: TRBJ2-6; v_call: TRBV29-1
cdr3_aa: CASSQGPVNYNEQFF; j_call: TRBJ2-1; v_call: TRBV12-3/TRBV12-4
cdr3_aa: CASSRGLAGGNEQFF; j_call: TRBJ2-1; v_call: TRBV3-1
cdr3_aa: CASSLRQPKDTEAFF; j_call: TRBJ1-1; v_call: TRBV12-3/TRBV12-4
cdr3_aa: CATSSDRDYSYEQYF; j_call: TRBJ2-7; v_call: TRBV15
cdr3_aa: CASNGGDYGYTF; j_call: TRBJ1-2; v_call: TRBV6-5
cdr3_aa: CTSSQEHYSYEQYF; j_call: TRBJ2-7; v_call: TRBV1